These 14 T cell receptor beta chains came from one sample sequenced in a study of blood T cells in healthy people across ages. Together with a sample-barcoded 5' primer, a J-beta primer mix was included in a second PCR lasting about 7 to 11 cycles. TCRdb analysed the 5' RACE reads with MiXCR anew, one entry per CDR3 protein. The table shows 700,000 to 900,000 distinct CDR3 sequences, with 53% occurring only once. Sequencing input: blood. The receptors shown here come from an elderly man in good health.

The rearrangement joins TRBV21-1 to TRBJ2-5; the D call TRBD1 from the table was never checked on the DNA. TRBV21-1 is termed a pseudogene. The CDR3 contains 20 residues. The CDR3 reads CASSEGGTGRPAGPQETQYF. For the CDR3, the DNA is TGTGCCAGCAGCGAGGGCGGGACAGGGCGACCAGCGGGACCCCAAGAGACCCAGTACTTC.

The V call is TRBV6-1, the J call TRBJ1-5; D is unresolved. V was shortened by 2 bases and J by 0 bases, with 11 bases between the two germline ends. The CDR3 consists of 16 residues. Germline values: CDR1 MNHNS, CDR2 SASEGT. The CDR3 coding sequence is TGTGCCAGCAGTGAACAAGGACCATATAGCAATCAGCCCCAGCATTTT. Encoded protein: CASSEQGPYSNQPQHF.

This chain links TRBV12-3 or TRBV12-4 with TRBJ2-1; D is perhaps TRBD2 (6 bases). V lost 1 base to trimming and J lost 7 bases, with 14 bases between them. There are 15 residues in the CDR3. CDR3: CASSLEPGVVNEQFF. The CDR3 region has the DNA TGTGCCAGCAGTTTAGAGCCGGGAGTGGTGAATGAGCAGTTCTTC.

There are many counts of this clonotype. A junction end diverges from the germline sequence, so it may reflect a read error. In DNA, the CDR3 is TGTGCCAGCAGTTTAGGGACAGGGGGCCCCTACGAGCAGTACTTC. Its translation is CASSLGTGGPYEQYF. J is TRBJ2-7 and V is TRBV5-1; 12 bases fit TRBD1. CDR1 and CDR2 (germline): SGHRS, YFSETQ. The CDR3 contains 15 residues.

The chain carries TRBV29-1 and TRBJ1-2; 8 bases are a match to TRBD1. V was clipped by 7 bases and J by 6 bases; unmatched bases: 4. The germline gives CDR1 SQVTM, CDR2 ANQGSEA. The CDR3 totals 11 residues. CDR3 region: CSGTGGDGYTF. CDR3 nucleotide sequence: TGCAGCGGCACAGGGGGGGATGGCTACACCTTC.

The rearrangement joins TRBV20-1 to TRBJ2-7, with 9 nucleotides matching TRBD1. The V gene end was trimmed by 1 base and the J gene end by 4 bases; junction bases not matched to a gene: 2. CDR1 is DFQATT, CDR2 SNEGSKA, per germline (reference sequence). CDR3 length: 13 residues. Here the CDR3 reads CSARVGQGYEQYF. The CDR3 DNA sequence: TGCAGTGCTAGAGTAGGACAGGGGTACGAGCAGTACTTC.

CDR3 in DNA: TGCAGTGCTCCGACAGGGGTGGGATATGGCTACACCTTC. Translating it yields CSAPTGVGYGYTF. This chain connects TRBV20-1 to TRBJ1-2; the match to TRBD1 covers 8 bases. This CDR3 has 13 residues. With V trimmed by 5 bases and J by 5 bases, 7 bases remained unmatched. Germline V gene sequence: CDR1 DFQATT, CDR2 SNEGSKA (reference sequence).

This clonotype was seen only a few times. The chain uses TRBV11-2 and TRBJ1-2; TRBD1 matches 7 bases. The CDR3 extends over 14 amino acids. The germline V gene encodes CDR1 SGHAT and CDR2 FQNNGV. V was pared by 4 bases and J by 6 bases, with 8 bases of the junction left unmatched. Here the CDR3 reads CASSSIWDRDGYTF. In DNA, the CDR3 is TGTGCCAGCAGCTCGATATGGGACAGAGATGGCTACACCTTC.

The CDR3 loop reads CASSSYSGRAEETQYF. The CDR3 coding sequence is TGTGCCAGCAGCTCGTATAGCGGGAGGGCCGAGGAGACCCAGTACTTC. The V and J genes are TRBV7-6 and TRBJ2-7; 11 nucleotides match TRBD2. TRBJ2-5 explains the end of the DNA better; the J call may be wrong. This CDR3 region has 16 residues. The V gene's germline CDR1 is SGHVS and CDR2 FNYEAQ.

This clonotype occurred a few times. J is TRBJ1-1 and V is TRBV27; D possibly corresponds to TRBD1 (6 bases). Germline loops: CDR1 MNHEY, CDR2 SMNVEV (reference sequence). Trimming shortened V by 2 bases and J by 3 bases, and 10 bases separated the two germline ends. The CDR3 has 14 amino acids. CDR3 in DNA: TGTGCCAGCAGTTTAGCAGGGGTGTACACTGAAGCTTTCTTT. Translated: CASSLAGVYTEAFF.

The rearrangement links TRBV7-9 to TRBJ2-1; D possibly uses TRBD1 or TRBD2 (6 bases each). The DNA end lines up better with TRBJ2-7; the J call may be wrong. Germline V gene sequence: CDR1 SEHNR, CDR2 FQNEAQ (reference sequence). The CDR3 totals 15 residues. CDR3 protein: CASSLDGGSYNEQYF. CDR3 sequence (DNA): TGTGCCAGCAGTTTGGACGGGGGCTCCTACAATGAGCAGTACTTC.

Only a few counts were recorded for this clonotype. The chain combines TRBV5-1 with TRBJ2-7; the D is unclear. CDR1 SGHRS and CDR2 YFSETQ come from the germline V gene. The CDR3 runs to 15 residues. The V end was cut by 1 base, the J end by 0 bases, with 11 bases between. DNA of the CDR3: TGCGCCAGCAGCTTGTACGACAAAAGCTCCTACGAGCAGTACTTC. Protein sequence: CASSLYDKSSYEQYF. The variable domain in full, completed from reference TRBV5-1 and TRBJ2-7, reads KAGVTQTPRYLIKTRGQQVTLSCSPISGHRSVSWYQQTPGQGLQFLFEYFSETQRNKGNFPGRFSGRQFSNSRSEMNVSTLELGDSALYLCASSLYDKSSYEQYFGPGTRLTVT.

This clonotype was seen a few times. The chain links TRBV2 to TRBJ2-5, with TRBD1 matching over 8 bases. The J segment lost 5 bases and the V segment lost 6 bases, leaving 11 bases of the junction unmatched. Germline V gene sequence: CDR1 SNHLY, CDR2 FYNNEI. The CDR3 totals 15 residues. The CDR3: CASSAAGTGSETQYF. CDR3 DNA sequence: TGTGCCAGCAGCGCGGCGGGGACAGGTTCGGAGACCCAGTACTTC.

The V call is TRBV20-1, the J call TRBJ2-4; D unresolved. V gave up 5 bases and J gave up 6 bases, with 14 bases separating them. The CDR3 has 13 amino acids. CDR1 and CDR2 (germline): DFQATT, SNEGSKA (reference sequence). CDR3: CSADPPPGNIQYF. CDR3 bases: TGCAGTGCTGACCCCCCACCCGGAAACATTCAGTACTTC.